Shown below are 21 T cell receptor beta chains from a single sample sequenced in a study of blood T cell repertoires in COVID-19. Assay used: immunoSEQ multiplex PCR; TCRdb lists only in-frame clones, some missing. The sample includes 62,000 or so clones, around 91% seen only once; the top ten take 2.5% to 3%. The sequenced sample consisted of peripheral blood. The receptors derive from a man between 45 and 60 years old with acute or convalescent COVID-19.

The chain uses TRBV5-6 and TRBJ2-2, with D tentatively TRBD2 (6 bases). V was pared by 4 bases and J by 4 bases, with 11 bases between. The length of the CDR3 is 14 residues. Germline V CDR1 and CDR2: SGHDT, YYEEEE. The CDR3 nucleotides read TGTGCCAGCAGCCGGAGGGGTGGCACCGGGGAGCTGTTTTTT. As protein: CASSRRGGTGELFF. Full variable domain (remainder filled in from reference TRBV5-6 and TRBJ2-2): DAGVTQSPTHLIKTRGQQVTLRCSPKSGHDTVSWYQQALGQGPQFIFQYYEEEERQRGNFPDRFSGHQFPNYSSELNVNALLLGDSALYLCASSRRGGTGELFFGEGSRLTVL.

This chain links TRBV24-1 with TRBJ2-1; tentatively, D is TRBD1 (5 bases). V was trimmed by 7 bases and J by 3 bases, leaving 15 bases between them. The CDR3 consists of 15 residues. Germline values: CDR1 KGHDR, CDR2 SFDVKD. The CDR3 here is CATSPARQIYNEQFF. The CDR3, as DNA: TGTGCCACCAGCCCGGCGAGACAGATCTACAATGAGCAGTTCTTC.

V and J are TRBV14 and TRBJ2-1; perhaps TRBD1 as D (6 bases). The V end lost 1 base, the J end lost 5 bases, and 9 bases lay between the germline ends. From germline, CDR1 is SGHDN and CDR2 FVKESK. This CDR3 comprises 14 residues. The CDR3: CASSQGTVNNEQFF. The CDR3 DNA sequence: TGTGCCAGCAGCCAAGGGACAGTAAACAATGAGCAGTTCTTC. The full variable domain, rest sourced from reference TRBV14 and TRBJ2-1, is EAGVTQFPSHSVIEKGQTVTLRCDPISGHDNLYWYRRVMGKEIKFLLHFVKESKQDESGMPNNRFLAERTGGTYSTLKVQPAELEDSGVYFCASSQGTVNNEQFFGPGTRLTVL.

The V and J genes are TRBV19 and TRBJ2-1; D remains ambiguous. Trimming cost V 3 bases and J 2 bases, with 14 bases left between them. Per germline, CDR1 LNHDA and CDR2 SQIVND (reference sequence). The CDR3 consists of 16 residues. The CDR3 coding sequence is TGTGCCAGTAGTATGAGCGCCGGCCCCACCTACAATGAGCAGTTCTTC. The encoded protein is CASSMSAGPTYNEQFF.

This sequence joins TRBV6-5 and TRBJ2-2, with 7 positions matching TRBD2. The CDR3 runs 15 residues. With 2 bases clipped from V and 4 bases from J, the junction kept 4 bases outside the gene matches. The germline V gene encodes CDR1 MNHEY and CDR2 SVGAGI. The CDR3 nucleotides are TGTGCCAGCAGTTACGGGACTACCTTCACCGGGGAGCTGTTTTTT. It translates to CASSYGTTFTGELFF.

The chain uses TRBV18 and TRBJ1-1; D is possibly TRBD1 (5 bases). The CDR3 runs to 13 residues. With 7 bases removed from V and 0 bases from J, the gap between germline ends came to 9 bases. CDR1 and CDR2 (germline): KGHSH, LQKENI. This chain's CDR3 is CASLGGMNTEAFF. The CDR3 bases are TGTGCCAGCTTGGGGGGGATGAACACTGAAGCTTTCTTT.

The rearrangement links TRBV6-5 to TRBJ1-3; D gene ambiguous. V gave up 7 bases and J gave up 0 bases, with 4 bases separating them. The CDR3 is made up of 12 amino acids. Germline lookup yields CDR1 MNHEY and CDR2 SVGAGI. The CDR3 loop reads CASTVSGNTIYF. The DNA of the CDR3 is TGTGCCAGCACAGTCTCTGGAAACACCATATATTTT.

This sequence joins TRBV10-1 and TRBJ1-6; 9 positions match TRBD1. Per the germline V gene, CDR1 is WNHNN and CDR2 is SYGVQD (reference sequence). V gave up 4 bases and J gave up 2 bases; unmatched junction bases: 9. The CDR3 loop spans 18 amino acids. The CDR3 bases are TGCGCCAGCAGTGGGACCCGGGACAGGGAGACCTATAATTCACCCCTCCACTTT. Protein: CASSGTRDRETYNSPLHF.

This chain joins TRBV6-1 and TRBJ1-6; D not resolved. Germline-derived CDR1 and CDR2 are MNHNS and SASEGT. V lost 3 bases and J 6 bases, leaving 15 bases between the germline ends. The length of the CDR3 is 16 residues. The CDR3 sequence is CASSETSKGGNSPLHF. The CDR3 DNA reads TGTGCCAGCAGTGAGACTTCAAAGGGAGGTAATTCACCCCTCCACTTT.

The chain has TRBV7-8 and TRBJ2-1, with D perhaps matching TRBD2 (7 bases). The V and J ends lost 5 bases and 3 bases respectively, with 14 bases between them. In germline, CDR1 is SGHVS, CDR2 FQNEAQ. The CDR3 has 15 residues. CDR3 residues: CASSRRGAGYNEQFF. CDR3 in DNA: TGTGCCAGCAGCCGCCGGGGGGCTGGCTACAATGAGCAGTTCTTC.

This chain connects TRBV6-5 to TRBJ2-1, with 9 bases identical to TRBD2. Germline CDR1 and CDR2: MNHEY and SVGAGI. After removal of 1 base from V and 10 bases from J, the junction contained 5 bases not matched to a gene. The CDR3 sequence is 14 residues long. The chain's CDR3 is CASSYWREGREQFF. CDR3 nucleotides: TGTGCCAGCAGTTACTGGCGGGAGGGCCGGGAGCAGTTCTTC.

The genes are TRBV6-5 and TRBJ2-5, with D possibly TRBD2 on 5 matching bases. CDR3 length: 14 residues. The germline V gene has CDR1 MNHEY and CDR2 SVGAGI. Trimming took off 0 bases at V and 1 base at J, with 6 bases between the two ends. CDR3 sequence reads: CASSYSGVQETQYF. In DNA, the CDR3 is TGTGCCAGCAGTTACTCCGGGGTCCAAGAGACCCAGTACTTC.

V and J are TRBV15 and TRBJ2-7, with D perhaps matching TRBD2 (6 bases). The CDR3 runs to 13 residues. The V gene lost 5 bases and the J gene lost 3 bases, with 11 bases spanning the gap. Germline CDR1 reads LNHNV; CDR2 reads YYDKDF (reference sequence). CDR3 loop: CATSVNSGYEQYF. CDR3 sequence (DNA): TGTGCCACCAGCGTTAATAGCGGCTACGAGCAGTACTTC. The variable domain in full, completed from reference TRBV15 and TRBJ2-7, reads DAMVIQNPRYQVTQFGKPVTLSCSQTLNHNVMYWYQQKSSQAPKLLFHYYDKDFNNEADTPDNFQSRRPNTSFCFLDIRSPGLGDTAMYLCATSVNSGYEQYFGPGTRLTVT.

This chain uses TRBV11-2 with TRBJ2-7; D unclear. In germline, CDR1 is SGHAT, CDR2 FQNNGV. The CDR3 contains 14 residues. Deletions cut 2 bases from V and 3 bases from J, with 11 bases between. The CDR3 region has the DNA TGTGCCAGCAGCTTACGTGCCTTGAGCTACGAGCAGTACTTC. This codes for CASSLRALSYEQYF. Full variable domain (remainder filled in from reference TRBV11-2 and TRBJ2-7): EAGVAQSPRYKIIEKRQSVAFWCNPISGHATLYWYQQILGQGPKLLIQFQNNGVVDDSQLPKDRFSAERLKGVDSTLKIQPAKLEDSAVYLCASSLRALSYEQYFGPGTRLTVT.

The chain links TRBV6-5 to TRBJ2-7, with 8 positions matching TRBD1. The CDR3 contains 14 residues. Germline lookup yields CDR1 MNHEY and CDR2 SVGAGI. V shed 2 bases and J 0 bases; nucleotides not matched to a gene: 0. CDR3 region: CASSYDRGSYEQYF. The CDR3 DNA follows: TGTGCCAGCAGTTACGACAGGGGCTCCTACGAGCAGTACTTC.

Remarks on this clone: The identical CDR3 is also encoded by other nucleotide sequences in the sample. V is TRBV30 and J is TRBJ1-5; unclear D gene. CDR3 length equals 13 residues. Trimming cost V 0 bases and J 1 base, with 4 bases left between them. Per the germline V gene, CDR1 is GTSNPN and CDR2 is SVGIG (reference sequence). The CDR3 sequence is CAWSVSSNQPQHF. The CDR3 DNA sequence: TGTGCCTGGAGTGTCTCGAGCAATCAGCCCCAGCATTTT.

J is TRBJ2-3 and V is TRBV29-1; TRBD2 is a possible D gene (6 bases). Trimming took off 3 bases at V and 1 base at J, with 11 bases between the two ends. Germline V gene sequence: CDR1 SQVTM, CDR2 ANQGSEA. The length of the CDR3 is 14 residues. CDR3 DNA: TGCAGCGTTGAGAGGTGGGAGGGCACAGATACGCAGTATTTT. Translated: CSVERWEGTDTQYF.

V gene TRBV6-5 combines with J gene TRBJ2-5; the match to TRBD1 covers 9 bases. The CDR3 extends over 14 amino acids. Looked up from germline, CDR1 is MNHEY and CDR2 is SVGAGI. V was clipped by 5 bases and J by 4 bases; unmatched bases: 5. DNA for the CDR3: TGTGCCAGCAGTCAGGGGACAGGGAGAGAGACCCAGTACTTC. Residues: CASSQGTGRETQYF.

The V call is TRBV7-8, the J call TRBJ1-6; no clear D gene. The CDR3 extends over 13 amino acids. Trimming cost V 5 bases and J 5 bases, with 7 bases left between them. Germline CDR1 is SGHVS and CDR2 is FQNEAQ. The CDR3 DNA reads as TGTGCCAGCAGCGCGATAGATAATTCACCCCTCCACTTT. Translating it yields CASSAIDNSPLHF. Looking up the rest from reference TRBV7-8 and TRBJ1-6 gives the full variable domain: GAGVSQSPRYKVAKRGQDVALRCDPISGHVSLFWYQQALGQGPEFLTYFQNEAQLDKSGLPSDRFFAERPEGSVSTLKIQRTQQEDSAVYLCASSAIDNSPLHFGNGTRLTVT.

DNA for the CDR3: TGTGCCAGCTCATCGTCCTCAGCTGAAGCTTTCTTT. This sequence encodes CASSSSSAEAFF. The chain carries TRBV18 and TRBJ1-1; D not certain. The CDR3 totals 12 residues. Per germline, CDR1 KGHSH and CDR2 LQKENI. Trimming removed 5 bases from V and 6 bases from J, with 10 bases in between.

The chain uses TRBV2 and TRBJ2-3; TRBD2 matches 11 bases. V gave up 6 bases and J gave up 5 bases; unmatched junction bases: 4. Germline V gene lookup returns CDR1 SNHLY and CDR2 FYNNEI. CDR3 length: 14 residues. The CDR3 reads CASRLAGVVDTQYF. The DNA of the CDR3 is TGTGCCAGCAGACTAGCGGGAGTGGTAGATACGCAGTATTTT.